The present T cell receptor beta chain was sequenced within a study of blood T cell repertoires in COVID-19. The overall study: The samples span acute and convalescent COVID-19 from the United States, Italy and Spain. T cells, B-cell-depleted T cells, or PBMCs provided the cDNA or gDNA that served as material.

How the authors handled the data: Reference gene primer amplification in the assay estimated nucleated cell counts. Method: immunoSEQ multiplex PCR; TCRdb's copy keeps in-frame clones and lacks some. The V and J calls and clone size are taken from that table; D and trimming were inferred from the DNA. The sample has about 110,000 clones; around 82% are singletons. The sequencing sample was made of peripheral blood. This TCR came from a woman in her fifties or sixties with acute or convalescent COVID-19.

CDR3 nucleotide sequence: TGCGCCAGCAGCCTATCCTTGACTAGCGGCCGGTACGAGCAGTACTTC. This gives the protein CASSLSLTSGRYEQYF. The chain has TRBV4-1 and TRBJ2-7; 9 bases are shared with TRBD2. Germline trimming cut 4 bases from V and 4 bases from J; bases unmatched to any gene: 11. Per germline, CDR1 MGHRA and CDR2 YSYEKL. The CDR3 sequence is 16 residues long.